Following are 2 T cell receptor beta chains from one sample sequenced in a study of blood T cell repertoires in COVID-19. TCRdb's table, derived via immunoSEQ multiplex PCR, lists solely in-frame clones and lacks some. In the table there are about 150,000 clones, around 78% of which are singletons. Source material: peripheral blood. The receptors were sampled from a man of 80 years or more with acute or convalescent COVID-19.

This chain uses TRBV11-3 with TRBJ2-3; TRBD2 is a possible D gene (7 bases). The V gene's germline CDR1 is SGHNT and CDR2 YENEEA. The V gene lost 4 bases and the J gene lost 3 bases, with 17 bases spanning the gap. This CDR3 contains 16 residues. For the CDR3, the DNA is TGTGCCAGCAGCTCAATAGGGGGGGTGGAAACAGATACGCAGTATTTT. Protein sequence: CASSSIGGVETDTQYF.

This clone was found a few times. This chain joins TRBV19 and TRBJ1-1; a possible D gene is TRBD1 (6 bases). CDR3 length: 15 residues. Germline values: CDR1 LNHDA, CDR2 SQIVND (reference sequence). Deletions cut 7 bases from V and 3 bases from J, with 18 bases between. CDR3 protein: CASTFQGMIYTEAFF. The CDR3 region has the DNA TGTGCCAGTACCTTCCAGGGGATGATTTACACTGAAGCTTTCTTT.